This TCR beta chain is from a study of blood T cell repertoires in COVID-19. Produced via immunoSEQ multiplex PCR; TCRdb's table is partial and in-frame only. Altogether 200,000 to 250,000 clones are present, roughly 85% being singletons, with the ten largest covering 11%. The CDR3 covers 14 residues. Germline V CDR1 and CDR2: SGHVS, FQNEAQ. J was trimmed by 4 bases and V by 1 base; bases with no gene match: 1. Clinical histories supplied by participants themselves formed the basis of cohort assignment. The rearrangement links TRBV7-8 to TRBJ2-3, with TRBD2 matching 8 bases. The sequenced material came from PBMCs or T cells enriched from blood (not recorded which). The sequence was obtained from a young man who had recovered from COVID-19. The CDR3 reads CASSLGREADTQYF. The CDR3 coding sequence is TGTGCCAGCAGCTTAGGGCGGGAGGCAGATACGCAGTATTTT.